This T cell receptor beta chain was sequenced in a study of T cell responses to AZD1222 COVID-19 vaccine. Study-level points and caveats: Among the donors, most were white British and more were female, and clonal diversity was possibly underestimated.

Only in-frame clones appear in the TCRdb table, and some are missing; sequencing was by immunoSEQ multiplex PCR. The sample includes around 99,000 clones, 90% to 95% of them seen just once. The CDR3 spans 13 residues. CDR1 and CDR2 (germline): SGHAT, FQNNGV. After removal of 4 bases from V and 6 bases from J, the junction contained 5 bases not matched to a gene. In the case of this clone: Its antigen is still unknown.

This clonotype was sampled from an adult who received the AZD1222 COVID-19 vaccine. The chain recombines TRBV11-2 with TRBJ1-2; 7 bases are shared with TRBD1. The sequenced sample was peripheral blood, obtained 28 days after the second AZD1222 dose. DNA of the CDR3: TGTGCCAGCAGCTCAAGGGGGCGTAATGGCTACACCTTC. As protein: CASSSRGRNGYTF.